This TCR beta chain was identified during a study of T cells in Graves' hyperthyroidism and ophthalmopathy. Study results and caveats: Most expanded thyroid clonotypes above 0.001 recurred in blood. It was a median 6.5 months before onset that the model predicted ophthalmopathy.

In its sample, this clonotype was seen many times. Its antigen is unidentified. From RNA transcripts, TCR beta CDR3 regions were amplified. HTBI primers were the set used in a first-round RT-PCR of the TCR CDR3. Each CDR3 protein gets one entry after TCRdb re-called the multiplex PCR reads with MiXCR. This sample has around 520,000 distinct CDR3 sequences, with about 15% found just once. The diagnostic basis comprised clinical symptoms, serum thyroxine and TRAb, thyroid ultrasound and orbital computed tomography. V lost 6 bases and J 1 base, leaving 11 bases between the germline ends. Looked up from germline, CDR1 is SNHLY and CDR2 is FYNNEI. The CDR3 has 14 amino acids.

Sequenced sample: blood. The chain employs TRBV2 and TRBJ2-3; D perhaps matches TRBD2 (7 bases). The sequence derives from a woman younger than 35 with Graves' hyperthyroidism. This CDR3 reads CASSRGAGTDTQYF. CDR3 DNA: TGTGCCAGCAGCCGGGGGGCCGGCACAGATACGCAGTATTTT.